Shown below are 31 T cell receptor beta chains from a single sample sequenced in a study of blood T cell repertoires in COVID-19. Here immunoSEQ multiplex PCR was the method, and the copy in TCRdb shows in-frame clones only, minus some. This sample yields tens of thousands of clones, of which roughly 88% are seen a single time; around 15% belongs to the top ten. Sequenced sample: peripheral blood. Receptors originate from a man between 65 and 79 years old with acute or convalescent COVID-19.

This rearrangement joins TRBV7-2 to TRBJ2-1; D possibly corresponds to TRBD2 (5 bases). Trimming took off 1 base at V and 13 bases at J, with 17 bases between the two ends. Germline V CDR1 and CDR2: SGHTA, FQGNSA. The CDR3 runs to 14 residues. CDR3 sequence (DNA): TGTGCCAGCAGCTTAGAGGGTTTACTAGTTACTCAGTTCTTC. Translated: CASSLEGLLVTQFF.

The chain joins TRBV6-2 or TRBV6-3 to TRBJ2-4; 9 bases are shared with TRBD1. This CDR3 contains 18 residues. Germline CDR1 MNHEY, CDR2 SVGEGT. The junction had 14 bases not matched to a gene; V was cut back by 7 bases and J by 1 base. The CDR3 region is CASTPRDRVGIAKNIQYF. In nucleotides, the CDR3 is TGTGCCAGCACCCCCCGGGACAGGGTTGGGATTGCCAAAAACATTCAGTACTTC.

The V gene is TRBV29-1, the J gene TRBJ1-2; no definite D call. Trimming cost V 4 bases and J 6 bases, with 12 bases left between them. The CDR3 length is 12 residues. Looked up from germline, CDR1 is SQVTM and CDR2 is ANQGSEA. CDR3 residues: CSVVAVGDGYTF. The CDR3, as DNA: TGCAGCGTTGTAGCTGTGGGAGATGGCTACACCTTC. The full variable domain, with the rest looked up from reference TRBV29-1 and TRBJ1-2, is SAVISQKPSRDICQRGTSLTIQCQVDSQVTMMFWYRQQPGQSLTLIATANQGSEATYESGFVIDKFPISRPNLTFSTLTVSNMSPEDSSIYLCSVVAVGDGYTFGSGTRLTVV.

This chain connects TRBV6-1 to TRBJ1-1; the D is unclear. The CDR3 runs 16 residues. V shed 2 bases and J shed 4 bases, with 17 bases lying between them. Germline V gene lookup returns CDR1 MNHNS and CDR2 SASEGT. DNA of the CDR3: TGTGCCAGCAGTGAACTATCCGGGGTGGGTAGCACTGAAGCTTTCTTT. Its translation is CASSELSGVGSTEAFF.

The chain uses TRBV5-4 and TRBJ1-3, with TRBD1 as a possible D gene (5 bases). The V gene lost 3 bases and the J gene lost 2 bases, with 18 bases spanning the gap. Germline V gene lookup returns CDR1 SGHNT and CDR2 YYREEE (reference sequence). There are 17 residues in the CDR3. This chain's CDR3 is CASSSNWGGTAGNTIYF. The CDR3, as DNA: TGTGCCAGCAGCTCTAATTGGGGCGGGACCGCTGGAAACACCATATATTTT.

The rearrangement uses TRBV7-2 and TRBJ2-7, with 13 bases lining up with TRBD2. Per the germline V gene, CDR1 is SGHTA and CDR2 is FQGNSA. This CDR3 region has 16 residues. V shed 4 bases and J 7 bases; nucleotides not matched to a gene: 10. CDR3 sequence reads: CASSWHSPGLAGEQYF. The CDR3, as DNA: TGTGCCAGCAGCTGGCACTCCCCGGGACTAGCGGGGGAGCAGTACTTC.

The genes are TRBV28 and TRBJ2-6; TRBD2 matches 7 bases. The V segment lost 3 bases and the J segment 2 bases; nucleotides outside the gene matches: 4. This CDR3 has 16 amino acids. Germline CDR1 is MDHEN and CDR2 is SYDVKM. The CDR3 nucleotides are TGTGCCAGCAGTTTGGCGGGAGCGCCTGGGGCCAACGTCCTGACTTTC. Amino acids: CASSLAGAPGANVLTF.

V usage is TRBV3-1 (or the pseudogene TRBV3-2) and J usage is TRBJ2-5, with D uncertain. CDR3 length: 12 residues. Trimming shortened V by 1 base and J by 5 bases, and 5 bases separated the two germline ends. The germline gives CDR1 LGHDT, CDR2 YNNKEL (reference sequence). CDR3 nucleotide sequence: TGTGCCAGCAGCCAAGTGAGGGAGACCCAGTACTTC. The encoded protein is CASSQVRETQYF.

This sequence joins TRBV9 and TRBJ1-2, with D maybe TRBD1 (5 bases). The CDR3 totals 19 residues. Per germline, CDR1 SGDLS and CDR2 YYNGEE. Trimming removed 0 bases from V and 0 bases from J, with 21 bases in between. CDR3 sequence: CASSVATGPIRTTNYGYTF. The CDR3 DNA follows: TGTGCCAGCAGCGTAGCTACCGGGCCTATCAGGACAACTAACTATGGCTACACCTTC.

The rearrangement links TRBV5-1 to TRBJ2-7, with D possibly matching TRBD1 (6 bases). This CDR3 comprises 15 residues. V was cut by 0 bases and J by 5 bases, with 15 bases left in between. In germline, CDR1 is SGHRS, CDR2 YFSETQ. CDR3 in amino acids: CASSLGRGLFDEQYF. CDR3 coding DNA: TGCGCCAGCAGCTTGGGTAGGGGGTTATTTGACGAGCAGTACTTC.

CDR3: CASSQIGQALNYGYTF. The CDR3 DNA reads as TGCGCCAGCAGCCAGATAGGACAGGCGTTGAACTATGGCTACACCTTC. This chain joins TRBV4-1 and TRBJ1-2, with 7 bases identical to TRBD1. The J segment lost 2 bases and the V segment lost 3 bases, leaving 9 bases of the junction unmatched. The CDR3 is 16 residues long. Germline lookup yields CDR1 MGHRA and CDR2 YSYEKL.

This chain links TRBV6-2 or TRBV6-3 with TRBJ2-5; 12 nucleotides align to TRBD2. The CDR3 contains 15 residues. The trim removed 6 bases at V and 2 bases at J, leaving 4 bases unmatched. Germline loops: CDR1 MNHEY, CDR2 SVGEGT. The CDR3 sequence: CASSKLAGGQETQYF. The CDR3 bases are TGTGCCAGCAGCAAACTAGCGGGAGGACAAGAGACCCAGTACTTC.

This chain joins TRBV27 and TRBJ1-2; 9 nucleotides match TRBD1. J was trimmed by 4 bases and V by 5 bases; bases with no gene match: 8. The CDR3 length is 15 residues. Germline lookup yields CDR1 MNHEY and CDR2 SMNVEV (reference sequence). The DNA for the CDR3 is TGTGCCAGCAGTAATACAGGGGGCTGGAGCTATGGCTACACCTTC. It is translated as CASSNTGGWSYGYTF.

The chain carries TRBV6-1 and TRBJ2-7, with 8 bases aligning to TRBD1. Germline V gene lookup returns CDR1 MNHNS and CDR2 SASEGT. The CDR3 length is 15 residues. With 0 bases clipped from V and 4 bases from J, the junction kept 5 bases outside the gene matches. The CDR3 nucleotides read TGTGCCAGCAGTGAAGCGCCAGGGGGCTCGTACGAGCAGTACTTC. It codes for CASSEAPGGSYEQYF.

The V gene is TRBV6-2 or TRBV6-3, the J gene TRBJ2-1; D might be TRBD2 (6 bases). The germline gives CDR1 MNHEY, CDR2 SVGEGT. V lost 5 bases, J lost 3 bases, and 14 bases lay in between. The CDR3 is 15 residues long. CDR3 coding DNA: TGTGCCAGCAGTAAGATTCGGGGGAACTACAATGAGCAGTTCTTC. It codes for CASSKIRGNYNEQFF.

The chain couples TRBV2 to TRBJ1-4; 11 positions match TRBD1. This CDR3 is built from 15 residues. Losses at the gene ends were 4 bases for V and 6 bases for J; bases not matched to a gene: 4. The germline V gene has CDR1 SNHLY and CDR2 FYNNEI. The CDR3 is CASSGLDRGHEKLFF. CDR3 coding DNA: TGTGCCAGCAGTGGCCTGGACAGGGGGCATGAAAAACTGTTTTTT.

This sequence joins TRBV5-1 and TRBJ2-7, with 9 bases identical to TRBD2. The CDR3 has 15 residues. Germline V CDR1 and CDR2: SGHRS, YFSETQ. After removal of 0 bases from V and 3 bases from J, the junction contained 4 bases not matched to a gene. The CDR3: CASSLGSGRIYEQYF. The DNA for the CDR3 is TGCGCCAGCAGCTTGGGGAGCGGGAGGATCTACGAGCAGTACTTC.

The rearrangement joins TRBV11-2 to TRBJ2-7, with TRBD2 matching over 7 bases. The CDR3 loop spans 15 amino acids. CDR1 is SGHAT and CDR2 is FQNNGV in the germline V gene. Trimming cost V 7 bases and J 0 bases; bases outside gene matches: 9. The CDR3 sequence: CASTLGVAGSYEQYF. As DNA, the CDR3 is TGTGCCAGCACCCTTGGGGTAGCGGGCTCCTACGAGCAGTACTTC.

This clone was found once. This chain uses TRBV7-2 with TRBJ2-3; 12 nucleotides agree with TRBD2. The ends lost 1 base at V and 3 bases at J; junction bases unmatched: 11. Germline V gene sequence: CDR1 SGHTA, CDR2 FQGNSA. The CDR3 sequence is 19 residues long. The CDR3 coding sequence is TGTGCCAGCAGCTTAGAGGGCACCAGACTAGCGGGGGTGACAGATACGCAGTATTTT. This gives the protein CASSLEGTRLAGVTDTQYF.

The chain carries TRBV6-4 and TRBJ1-3; 7 nucleotides align to TRBD1. Germline V gene lookup returns CDR1 MRHNA and CDR2 SNTAGT. CDR3 length: 13 residues. The CDR3, as DNA: TGTGTCCGGGGCCAGGGGGGTGGAAACACCATATATTTT. Protein: CVRGQGGGNTIYF.

V gene TRBV3-1 (or the pseudogene TRBV3-2) combines with J gene TRBJ1-5; D is unresolved. This CDR3 spans 15 amino acids. Per germline, CDR1 LGHDT and CDR2 YNNKEL (reference sequence). V gave up 0 bases and J gave up 6 bases, with 12 bases separating them. The CDR3 reads CASSQDSIYGQPQHF. CDR3 nucleotides: TGTGCCAGCAGCCAAGATAGCATATATGGTCAGCCCCAGCATTTT.

This chain links TRBV5-6 with TRBJ2-2, with TRBD1 matching over 8 bases. The CDR3 contains 15 residues. V lost 4 bases, J lost 3 bases, and 5 bases stayed unmatched. CDR1 is SGHDT, CDR2 YYEEEE, per germline. The CDR3 region has the DNA TGTGCCAGCAGCCCTGACAGGGGTTACACCGGGGAGCTGTTTTTT. Amino acids: CASSPDRGYTGELFF.

V usage is TRBV19 and J usage is TRBJ1-2, with a weak D call TRBD1 (5 bases). CDR1 and CDR2 (germline): LNHDA, SQIVND (reference sequence). CDR3 length equals 15 residues. Between the trimmed V and J ends, which lost 5 bases and 1 base, there was a span of 14 bases. CDR3 DNA sequence: TGTGCCAGTAGTCCGTGGGAGGGACTTAACTATGGCTACACCTTC. Residues: CASSPWEGLNYGYTF.

The rearrangement joins TRBV14 to TRBJ2-2; TRBD1 matches at 8 bases. Germline lookup yields CDR1 SGHDN and CDR2 FVKESK. V dropped 0 bases and J dropped 4; count of bases not matched to a gene: 16. The CDR3 spans 20 residues. DNA for the CDR3: TGTGCCAGCAGCCAAGAGGGGAAAAGGACAGGGTCTGGGAGCACCGGGGAGCTGTTTTTT. It encodes CASSQEGKRTGSGSTGELFF.

This chain uses TRBV7-2 with TRBJ2-3; TRBD2 aligns across 12 bases. The V segment lost 10 bases and the J segment 6 bases; nucleotides outside the gene matches: 8. Germline V lookup: CDR1 SGHTA, CDR2 FQGNSA. The CDR3 extends over 14 amino acids. The chain's CDR3 is CATKRLAGVDTQYF. DNA of the CDR3: TGTGCCACCAAAAGACTAGCGGGAGTCGATACGCAGTATTTT.

The chain employs TRBV7-2 and TRBJ2-5; TRBD2 is a possible D gene (6 bases). V lost 1 base to trimming and J lost 4 bases, with 19 bases between them. The CDR3 consists of 17 residues. Looked up from germline, CDR1 is SGHTA and CDR2 is FQGNSA. DNA of the CDR3: TGTGCCAGCAGCTTAGAACGGAGCCGGCAGGGAGGAGAGACCCAGTACTTC. Its protein is CASSLERSRQGGETQYF.

The V and J genes are TRBV9 and TRBJ1-5, with D perhaps TRBD1 (5 bases). Trimming stripped 3 bases from V and 5 bases from J, with 15 bases between. Germline V lookup: CDR1 SGDLS, CDR2 YYNGEE. This CDR3 has 15 amino acids. The CDR3 is CASSGTQGRDQPQHF. CDR3 DNA: TGTGCCAGCAGCGGAACTCAGGGTAGGGATCAGCCCCAGCATTTT.

This rearrangement joins TRBV2 to TRBJ1-1; D uncertain. The CDR3 contains 14 residues. The V gene's germline CDR1 is SNHLY and CDR2 FYNNEI. V lost 3 bases and J 11 bases, leaving 19 bases between the germline ends. In DNA form, the CDR3 reads TGTGCCAGCAGTGAGTCCCCGCCAGTTAAAAAGGCTTTCTTT. Translation gives CASSESPPVKKAFF.

This clone has only one observation. The V gene is TRBV20-1, the J gene TRBJ2-7, with D possibly matching TRBD1 (6 bases). The CDR3 is made up of 11 amino acids. CDR1 DFQATT and CDR2 SNEGSKA come from the germline V gene (reference sequence). V lost 6 bases, J lost 7 bases, and 13 bases lay in between. The CDR3 reads CSAGQPTEQYF. CDR3 bases: TGCAGTGCCGGACAGCCTACGGAGCAGTACTTC.

V usage is TRBV29-1 and J usage is TRBJ2-1; 9 bases are shared with TRBD1. V lost 7 bases, J lost 8 bases, and 9 bases stayed unmatched. The CDR3 extends over 13 amino acids. Looked up from germline, CDR1 is SQVTM and CDR2 is ANQGSEA. CDR3 region: CSALGTGPHEQFF. Written as DNA, the CDR3 is TGCAGCGCCCTAGGGACAGGGCCCCATGAGCAGTTCTTC.

J is TRBJ1-1 and V is TRBV25-1; 8 bases agree with TRBD1. V was pared by 5 bases and J by 5 bases, with 10 bases of the junction left unmatched. CDR1 and CDR2 from the germline V gene are MGHDK and SYGVNS. The CDR3 runs to 15 residues. As DNA, the CDR3 is TGTGCCAGCAGTACCACGGACAGGGCGACGACTGAAGCTTTCTTT. As protein: CASSTTDRATTEAFF.